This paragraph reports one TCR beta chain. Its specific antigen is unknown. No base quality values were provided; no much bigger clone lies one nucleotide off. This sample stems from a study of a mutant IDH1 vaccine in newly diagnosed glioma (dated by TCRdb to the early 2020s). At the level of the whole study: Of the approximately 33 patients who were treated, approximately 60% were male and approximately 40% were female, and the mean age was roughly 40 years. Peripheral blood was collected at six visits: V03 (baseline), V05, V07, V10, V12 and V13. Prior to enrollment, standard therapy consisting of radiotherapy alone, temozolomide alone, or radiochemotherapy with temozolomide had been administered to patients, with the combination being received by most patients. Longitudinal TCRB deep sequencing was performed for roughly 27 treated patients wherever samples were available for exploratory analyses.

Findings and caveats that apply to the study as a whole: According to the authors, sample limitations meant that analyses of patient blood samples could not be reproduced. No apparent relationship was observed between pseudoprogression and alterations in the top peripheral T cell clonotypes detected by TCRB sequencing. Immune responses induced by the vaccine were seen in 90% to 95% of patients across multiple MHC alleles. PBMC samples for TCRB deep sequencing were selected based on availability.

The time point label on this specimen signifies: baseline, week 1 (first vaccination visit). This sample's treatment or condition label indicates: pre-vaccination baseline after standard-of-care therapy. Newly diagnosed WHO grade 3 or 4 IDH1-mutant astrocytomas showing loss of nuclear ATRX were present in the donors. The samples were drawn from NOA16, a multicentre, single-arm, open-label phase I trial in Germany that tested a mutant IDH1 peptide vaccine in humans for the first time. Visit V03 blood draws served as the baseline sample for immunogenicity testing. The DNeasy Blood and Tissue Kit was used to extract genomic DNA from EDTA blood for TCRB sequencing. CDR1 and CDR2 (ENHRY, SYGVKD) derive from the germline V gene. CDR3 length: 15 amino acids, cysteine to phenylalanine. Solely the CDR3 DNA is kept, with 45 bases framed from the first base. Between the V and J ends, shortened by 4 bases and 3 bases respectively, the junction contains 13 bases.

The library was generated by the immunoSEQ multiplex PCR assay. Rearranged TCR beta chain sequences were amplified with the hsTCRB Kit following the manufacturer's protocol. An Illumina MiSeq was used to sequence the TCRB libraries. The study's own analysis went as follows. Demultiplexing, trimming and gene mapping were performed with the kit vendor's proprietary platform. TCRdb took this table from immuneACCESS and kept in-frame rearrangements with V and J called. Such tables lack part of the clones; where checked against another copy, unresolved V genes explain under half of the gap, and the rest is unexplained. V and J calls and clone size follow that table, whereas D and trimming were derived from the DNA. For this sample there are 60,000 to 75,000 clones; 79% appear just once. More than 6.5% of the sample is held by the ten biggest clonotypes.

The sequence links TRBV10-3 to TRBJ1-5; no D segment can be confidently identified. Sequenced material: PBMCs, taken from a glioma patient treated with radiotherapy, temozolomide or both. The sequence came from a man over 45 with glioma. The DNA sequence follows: TGTGCCATCAGTGTGGGAATCGGGCACAATCAGCCCCAGCATTTT. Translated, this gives CAISVGIGHNQPQHF.